This entry describes one T cell receptor beta chain. The sample contains more than one DNA sequence encoding this CDR3. This sample is part of a study of OX40 agonist ivuxolimab in advanced cancers. Germline values: CDR1 SQVTM, CDR2 ANQGSEA. The CDR3 consists of 13 residues. The V gene lost 8 bases and the J gene lost 3 bases, with 15 bases spanning the gap. Generated by immunoSEQ multiplex PCR, the TCRdb table keeps only in-frame clones and is missing some. Of approximately 82,000 clones in the sample, 80% to 90% were seen once. Blood sampling took place at baseline, cycle 4 day 1, and cycle 7 day 1. Sequenced here: CD4+ or CD8+ T cells sorted from blood, sampled in a trial of the OX40 agonist ivuxolimab. The genes are TRBV29-1 and TRBJ2-3; a weak D match, TRBD2 (7 bases). This sequence originates from an adult with an advanced solid tumor such as melanoma, head and neck, liver or kidney cancer. CDR3 sequence (DNA): TGCAGCAGGGGGGGTCCGGGGACAGATACGCAGTATTTT. Protein product: CSRGGPGTDTQYF.